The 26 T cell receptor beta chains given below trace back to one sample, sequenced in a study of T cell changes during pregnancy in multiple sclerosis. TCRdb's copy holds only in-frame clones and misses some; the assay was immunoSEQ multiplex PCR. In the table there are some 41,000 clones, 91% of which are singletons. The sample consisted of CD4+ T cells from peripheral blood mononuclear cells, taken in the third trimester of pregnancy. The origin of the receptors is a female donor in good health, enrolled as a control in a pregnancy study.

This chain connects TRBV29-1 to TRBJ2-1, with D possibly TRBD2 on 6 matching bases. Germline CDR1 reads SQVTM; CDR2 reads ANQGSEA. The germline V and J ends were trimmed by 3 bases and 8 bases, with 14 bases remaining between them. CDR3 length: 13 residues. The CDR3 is CSVERLAKDEQFF. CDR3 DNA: TGCAGCGTTGAGAGGCTAGCGAAAGATGAGCAGTTCTTC.

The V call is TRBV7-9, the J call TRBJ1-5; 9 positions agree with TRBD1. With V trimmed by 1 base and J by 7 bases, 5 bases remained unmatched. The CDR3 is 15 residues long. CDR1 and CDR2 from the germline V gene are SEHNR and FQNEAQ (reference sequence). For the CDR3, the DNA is TGTGCCAGCAGCTTAGGGACAGGGGATGAACAGCCCCAGCATTTT. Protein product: CASSLGTGDEQPQHF.

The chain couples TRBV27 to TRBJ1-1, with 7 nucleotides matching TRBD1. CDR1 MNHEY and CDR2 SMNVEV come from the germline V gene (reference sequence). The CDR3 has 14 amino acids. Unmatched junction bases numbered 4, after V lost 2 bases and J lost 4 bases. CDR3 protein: CASSLTAGGTEAFF. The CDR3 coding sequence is TGTGCCAGCAGTTTAACGGCAGGGGGCACTGAAGCTTTCTTT.

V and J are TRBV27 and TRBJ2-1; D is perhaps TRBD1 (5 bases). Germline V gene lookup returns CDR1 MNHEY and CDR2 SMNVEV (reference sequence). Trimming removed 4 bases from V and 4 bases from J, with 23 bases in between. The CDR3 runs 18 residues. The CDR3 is CASSWGQFGVQKYNEQFF. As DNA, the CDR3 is TGTGCCAGCAGTTGGGGCCAATTCGGAGTCCAAAAATACAATGAGCAGTTCTTC.

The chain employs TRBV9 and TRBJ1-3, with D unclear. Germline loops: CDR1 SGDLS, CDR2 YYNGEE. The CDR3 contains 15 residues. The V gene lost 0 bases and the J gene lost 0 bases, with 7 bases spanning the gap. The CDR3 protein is CASSVDSGSGNTIYF. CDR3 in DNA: TGTGCCAGCAGCGTAGATTCGGGCTCTGGAAACACCATATATTTT.

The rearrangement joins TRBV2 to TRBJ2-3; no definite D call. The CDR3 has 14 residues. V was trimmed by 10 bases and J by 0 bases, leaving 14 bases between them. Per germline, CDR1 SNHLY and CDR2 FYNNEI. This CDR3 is CATPTSPSTDTQYF. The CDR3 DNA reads TGTGCCACCCCGACTTCCCCTAGCACAGATACGCAGTATTTT.

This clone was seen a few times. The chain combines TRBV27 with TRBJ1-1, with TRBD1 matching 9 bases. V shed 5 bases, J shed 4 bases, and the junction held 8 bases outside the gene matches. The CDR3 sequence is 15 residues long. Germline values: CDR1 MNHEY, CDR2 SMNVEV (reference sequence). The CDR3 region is CASSPRDRARTEAFF. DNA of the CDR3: TGTGCCAGCAGTCCCCGGGACAGGGCTCGCACTGAAGCTTTCTTT.

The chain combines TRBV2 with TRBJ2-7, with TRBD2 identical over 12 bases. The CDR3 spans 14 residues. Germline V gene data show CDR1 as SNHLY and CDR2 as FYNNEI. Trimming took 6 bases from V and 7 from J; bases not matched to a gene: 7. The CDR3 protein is CASRTSGSSGEQYF. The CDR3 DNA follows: TGTGCCAGCAGGACTAGCGGGAGTTCGGGAGAGCAGTACTTC.

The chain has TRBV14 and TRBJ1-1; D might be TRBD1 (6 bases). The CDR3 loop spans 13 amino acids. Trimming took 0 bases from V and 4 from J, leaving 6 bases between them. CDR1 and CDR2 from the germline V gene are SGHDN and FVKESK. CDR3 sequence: CASSQDRGTEAFF. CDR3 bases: TGTGCCAGCAGCCAAGACAGGGGCACTGAAGCTTTCTTT.

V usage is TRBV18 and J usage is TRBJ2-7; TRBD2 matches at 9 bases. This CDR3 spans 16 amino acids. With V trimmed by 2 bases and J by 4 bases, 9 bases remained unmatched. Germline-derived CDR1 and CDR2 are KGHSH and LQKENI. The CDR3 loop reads CASSPGNSGSMYEQYF. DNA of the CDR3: TGTGCCAGCTCACCAGGAAATAGCGGGAGTATGTACGAGCAGTACTTC.

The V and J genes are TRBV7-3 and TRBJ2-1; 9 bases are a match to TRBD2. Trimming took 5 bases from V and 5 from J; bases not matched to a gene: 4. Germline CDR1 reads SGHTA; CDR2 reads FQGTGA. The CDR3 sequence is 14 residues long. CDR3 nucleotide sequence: TGTGCCAGCAGCCGTATAGCGGGGGACAATGAGCAGTTCTTC. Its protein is CASSRIAGDNEQFF. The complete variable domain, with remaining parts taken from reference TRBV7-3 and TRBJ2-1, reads GAGVSQTPSNKVTEKGKYVELRCDPISGHTALYWYRQSLGQGPEFLIYFQGTGAADDSGLPNDRFFAVRPEGSVSTLKIQRTERGDSAVYLCASSRIAGDNEQFFGPGTRLTVL.

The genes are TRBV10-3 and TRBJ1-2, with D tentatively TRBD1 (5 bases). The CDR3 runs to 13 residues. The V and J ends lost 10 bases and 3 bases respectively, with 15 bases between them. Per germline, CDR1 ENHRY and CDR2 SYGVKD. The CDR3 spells CASSRGEDYGYTF. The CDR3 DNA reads TGTGCCAGTTCTAGAGGGGAGGACTATGGCTACACCTTC.

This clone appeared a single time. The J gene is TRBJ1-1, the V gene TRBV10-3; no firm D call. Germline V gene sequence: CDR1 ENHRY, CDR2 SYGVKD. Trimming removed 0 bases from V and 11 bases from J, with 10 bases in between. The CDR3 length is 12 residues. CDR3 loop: CAISESRTGAFF. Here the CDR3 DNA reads TGTGCCATCAGTGAGTCCCGGACGGGGGCTTTCTTT.

The CDR3 loop is CASSQDPAASRYNEQFF. The CDR3 DNA follows: TGCGCCAGCAGCCAAGATCCAGCGGCTAGCAGGTACAATGAGCAGTTCTTC. The V and J genes are TRBV4-3 and TRBJ2-1, with D perhaps TRBD2 (5 bases). Germline V CDR1 and CDR2: LGHNA, YSLEER. This CDR3 spans 17 amino acids. The V end was cut by 0 bases, the J end by 4 bases, with 16 bases between.

The CDR3 protein is CASRLSGAGTDTQYF. CDR3 nucleotides: TGTGCCAGCAGGCTGTCGGGAGCTGGCACAGATACGCAGTATTTT. The rearrangement joins TRBV27 to TRBJ2-3; D possibly corresponds to TRBD2 (6 bases). Germline CDR1 is MNHEY and CDR2 is SMNVEV (reference sequence). The CDR3 runs to 15 residues. The V and J ends lost 6 bases and 1 base respectively, with 14 bases between them.

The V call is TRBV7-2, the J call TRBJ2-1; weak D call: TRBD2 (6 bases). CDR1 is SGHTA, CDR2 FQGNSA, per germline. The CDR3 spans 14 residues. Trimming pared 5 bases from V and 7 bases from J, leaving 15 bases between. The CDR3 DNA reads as TGTGCCAGCAGCCCCGCGGGGCTACGTAATGAGCAGTTCTTC. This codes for CASSPAGLRNEQFF.

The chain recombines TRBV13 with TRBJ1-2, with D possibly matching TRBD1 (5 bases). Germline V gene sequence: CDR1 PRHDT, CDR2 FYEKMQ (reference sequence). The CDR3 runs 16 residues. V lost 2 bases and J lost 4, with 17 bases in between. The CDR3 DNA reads TGTGCCAGCAGCTTACGCACTCCGGGGGGTGGCTATGGCTACACCTTC. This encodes CASSLRTPGGGYGYTF.

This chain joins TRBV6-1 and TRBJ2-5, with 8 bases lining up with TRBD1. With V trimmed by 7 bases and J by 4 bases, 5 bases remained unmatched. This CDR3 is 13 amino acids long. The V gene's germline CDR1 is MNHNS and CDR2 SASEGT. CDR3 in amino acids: CASNDRGGETQYF. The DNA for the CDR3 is TGTGCCAGCAACGACAGGGGTGGAGAGACCCAGTACTTC.

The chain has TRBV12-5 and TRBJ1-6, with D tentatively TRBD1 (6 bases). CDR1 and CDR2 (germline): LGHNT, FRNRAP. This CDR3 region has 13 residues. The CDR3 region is CAGRGRENSPLHF. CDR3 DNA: TGTGCCGGGAGGGGGAGGGAGAATTCACCCCTCCACTTT.

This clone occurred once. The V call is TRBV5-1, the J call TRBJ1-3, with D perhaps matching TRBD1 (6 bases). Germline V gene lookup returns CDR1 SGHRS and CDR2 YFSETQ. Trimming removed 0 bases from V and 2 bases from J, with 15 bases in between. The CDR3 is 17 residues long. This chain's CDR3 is CASSLEGGAGPGNTIYF. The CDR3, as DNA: TGCGCCAGCAGCTTGGAAGGGGGAGCAGGTCCTGGAAACACCATATATTTT.

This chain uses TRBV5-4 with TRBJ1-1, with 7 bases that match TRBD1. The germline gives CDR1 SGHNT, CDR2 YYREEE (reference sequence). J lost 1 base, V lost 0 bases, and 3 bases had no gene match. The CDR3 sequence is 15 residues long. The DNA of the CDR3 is TGTGCCAGCAGCTTGGAGGGGGCGAGGAACACTGAAGCTTTCTTT. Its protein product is CASSLEGARNTEAFF. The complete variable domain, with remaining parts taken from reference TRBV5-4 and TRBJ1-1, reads ETGVTQSPTHLIKTRGQQVTLRCSSQSGHNTVSWYQQALGQGPQFIFQYYREEENGRGNFPPRFSGLQFPNYSSELNVNALELDDSALYLCASSLEGARNTEAFFGQGTRLTVV.

The CDR3 DNA reads TGTGCCAGCAGCGGCGATATAGCCAAAAACATTCAGTACTTC. Its protein product is CASSGDIAKNIQYF. This chain connects TRBV9 to TRBJ2-4, with no clear D. The CDR3 runs 14 residues. CDR1 is SGDLS and CDR2 is YYNGEE in the germline V gene. Deletions cut 3 bases from V and 0 bases from J, with 7 bases between.

Here the CDR3 reads CASRGLAGGNEQFF. The CDR3 DNA reads as TGTGCCAGCAGGGGACTAGCGGGAGGGAATGAGCAGTTCTTC. The chain uses TRBV6-1 and TRBJ2-1, with 16 bases matching TRBD2. The germline V gene has CDR1 MNHNS and CDR2 SASEGT. This CDR3 has 14 amino acids. The V segment lost 6 bases and the J segment 7 bases; nucleotides outside the gene matches: 0.

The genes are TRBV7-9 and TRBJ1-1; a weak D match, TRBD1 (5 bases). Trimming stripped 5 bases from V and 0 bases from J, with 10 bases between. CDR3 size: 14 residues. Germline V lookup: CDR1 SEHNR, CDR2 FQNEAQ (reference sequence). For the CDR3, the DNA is TGTGCCAGCAGCCCCAGGGCCATGAACACTGAAGCTTTCTTT. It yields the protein CASSPRAMNTEAFF.

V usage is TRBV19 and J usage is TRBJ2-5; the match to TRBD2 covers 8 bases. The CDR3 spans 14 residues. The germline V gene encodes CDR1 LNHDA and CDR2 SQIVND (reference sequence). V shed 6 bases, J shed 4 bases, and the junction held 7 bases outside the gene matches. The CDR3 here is CASRGRGAGETQYF. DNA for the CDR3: TGTGCCAGTAGAGGGCGGGGGGCCGGAGAGACCCAGTACTTC.

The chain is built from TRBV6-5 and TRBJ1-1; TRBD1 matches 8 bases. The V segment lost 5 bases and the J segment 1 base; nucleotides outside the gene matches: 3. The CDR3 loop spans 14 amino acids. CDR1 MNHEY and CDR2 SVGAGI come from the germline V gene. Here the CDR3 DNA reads TGTGCCAGCAGTCGAGGGACAGGGAACACTGAAGCTTTCTTT. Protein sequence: CASSRGTGNTEAFF.